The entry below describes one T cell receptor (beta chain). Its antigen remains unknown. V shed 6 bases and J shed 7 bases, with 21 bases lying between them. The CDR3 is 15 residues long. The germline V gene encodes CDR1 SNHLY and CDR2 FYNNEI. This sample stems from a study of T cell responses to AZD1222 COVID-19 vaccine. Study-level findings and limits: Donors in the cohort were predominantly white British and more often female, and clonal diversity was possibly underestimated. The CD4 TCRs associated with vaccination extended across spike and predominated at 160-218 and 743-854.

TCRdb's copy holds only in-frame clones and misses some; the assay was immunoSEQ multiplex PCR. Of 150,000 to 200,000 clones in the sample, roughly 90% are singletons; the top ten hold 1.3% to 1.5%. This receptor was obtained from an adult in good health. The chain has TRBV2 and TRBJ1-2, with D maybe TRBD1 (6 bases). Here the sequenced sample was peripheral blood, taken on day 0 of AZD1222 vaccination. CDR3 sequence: CASSPTPRGAGGYTF. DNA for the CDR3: TGTGCCAGCAGCCCAACCCCGCGGGGGGCTGGTGGCTACACCTTC.